This T cell receptor beta chain was documented in a study of cytomegalovirus exposure and HLA in healthy donors. Per the germline V gene, CDR1 is SGHNT and CDR2 is YYREEE (reference sequence). The CDR3 runs 13 residues. V lost 4 bases, J lost 6 bases, and 12 bases lay in between. Researchers ran the PCR with 60 Vbeta and 13 Jbeta primers. Repertoires were generated with immunoSEQ multiplex PCR, while TCRdb's copy carries only in-frame clones and drops some. The top ten hold approximately 15% of the sample, which has about 90,000 clones, approximately 71% seen once. General study results and limits: Reportedly, fewer N-insertions than the roughly 700-donor mean appeared in an Asian-associated ancestry cluster in a later analysis. CMV serostatus was the sole immune exposure information available. Productive status was seen about 90% or about 30% of the time for most TCR beta V segments in an earlier analysis. Among the CMV-associated chains, three were confirmed in vitro as specific for CMV antigens.

Details on this clone: Antigen: not known.

Sequencing was done on a sample of PBMCs. V gene TRBV5-4 combines with J gene TRBJ2-3, with D maybe TRBD1 (6 bases). The receptor was derived from a woman aged 18-35 years in good health and CMV-seropositive. The CDR3, as DNA: TGTGCCAGCAGCCCCGGGACAACCGATACGCAGTATTTT. Its translation is CASSPGTTDTQYF.